Described below is a single TCR beta chain sequence and its context. This sample was included in a study of blood T cell repertoires in COVID-19. Study-level background: The samples span acute and convalescent COVID-19 from the United States, Italy and Spain.

The assay was immunoSEQ multiplex PCR, and TCRdb's table has in-frame clones only and misses some. The sample shows about 280,000 clones, 83% of them seen only once. The receptor was derived from a woman in her forties or fifties who had recovered from COVID-19. The specimen was peripheral blood.

DNA of the CDR3: TGTGCCAGAAGATGCAGGACAGGCGGAAACATTCAGTACTTC. Protein: CARRCRTGGNIQYF. The genes are TRBV5-3 and TRBJ2-4; 7 bases agree with TRBD1. TRBV5-3 is treated as an ORF (open reading frame) with a function not yet certain. The length of the CDR3 is 14 residues. V lost 5 bases and J lost 6; bases outside the gene matches: 8.